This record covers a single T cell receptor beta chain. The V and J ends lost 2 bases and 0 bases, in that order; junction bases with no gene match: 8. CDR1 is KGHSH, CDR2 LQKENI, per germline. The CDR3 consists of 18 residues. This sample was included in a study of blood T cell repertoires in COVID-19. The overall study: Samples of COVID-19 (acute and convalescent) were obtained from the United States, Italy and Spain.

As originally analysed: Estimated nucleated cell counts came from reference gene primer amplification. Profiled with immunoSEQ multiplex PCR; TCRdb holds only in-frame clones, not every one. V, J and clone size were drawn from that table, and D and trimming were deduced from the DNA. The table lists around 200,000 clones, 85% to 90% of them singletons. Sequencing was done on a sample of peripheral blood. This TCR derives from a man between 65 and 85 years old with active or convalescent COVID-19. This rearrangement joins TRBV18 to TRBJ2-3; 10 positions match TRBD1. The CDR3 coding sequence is TGTGCCAGCTCACCAATCTCGACAGGGGGCCTTAGCACAGATACGCAGTATTTT. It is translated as CASSPISTGGLSTDTQYF.